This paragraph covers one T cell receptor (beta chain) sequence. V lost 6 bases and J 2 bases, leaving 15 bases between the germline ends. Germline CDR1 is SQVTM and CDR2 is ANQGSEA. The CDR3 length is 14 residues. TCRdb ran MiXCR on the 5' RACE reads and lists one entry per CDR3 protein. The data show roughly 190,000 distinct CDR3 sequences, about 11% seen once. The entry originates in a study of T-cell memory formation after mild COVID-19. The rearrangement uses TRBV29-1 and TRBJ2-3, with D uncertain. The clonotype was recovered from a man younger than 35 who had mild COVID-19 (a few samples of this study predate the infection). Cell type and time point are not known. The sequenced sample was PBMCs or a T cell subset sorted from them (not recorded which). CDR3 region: CSVSRQANTDTQYF. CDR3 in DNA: TGCAGCGTATCCAGGCAGGCAAACACAGATACGCAGTATTTT.